A single sample gave rise to the 9 T cell receptor beta chains below, sequenced in a study of vaccination effects on CD4 cells after COVID-19. Ahead of sequencing, the ViraFEST assay grew antigen-specific CD4+ T cells using viral peptide pools. After roughly 11 days in culture, the CD4+ T cells were isolated. All study participants received two doses of BNT162b2 or mRNA-1273 vaccine. Some clones are missing from TCRdb's copy, which holds only in-frame ones; the method was immunoSEQ multiplex PCR. The sample records some 15,000 clones, about three quarters being singletons. The antigens of these receptors remain unknown. Sequencing was performed on CD4+ T cells from PBMCs cultured with HCoV-NL63 spike peptides, taken after COVID-19 vaccination. The receptors originated from a human donor who received a COVID-19 vaccine.

This chain joins TRBV19 and TRBJ2-3; D gene ambiguous. V was cut by 1 base and J by 2 bases, with 10 bases left in between. Germline V lookup: CDR1 LNHDA, CDR2 SQIVND (reference sequence). This CDR3 spans 15 amino acids. CDR3 coding DNA: TGTGCCAGTAGTATAGGTACAACCAACACAGATACGCAGTATTTT. Residues: CASSIGTTNTDTQYF.

V usage is TRBV10-3 and J usage is TRBJ1-5; D remains ambiguous. V lost 4 bases and J 0 bases, leaving 7 bases between the germline ends. Germline lookup yields CDR1 ENHRY and CDR2 SYGVKD. The CDR3 totals 14 residues. The CDR3, as DNA: TGTGCCATCAGTGGGACTGATAGCAATCAGCCCCAGCATTTT. This codes for CAISGTDSNQPQHF.

The CDR3 loop is CASFDRGGGMNTGELFF. CDR3 DNA sequence: TGTGCCAGCTTTGATCGGGGTGGCGGGATGAACACCGGGGAGCTGTTTTTT. This chain connects TRBV5-6 to TRBJ2-2; D might be TRBD2 (6 bases). V was pared by 7 bases and J by 1 base, with 20 bases between. Germline V gives CDR1 SGHDT, CDR2 YYEEEE. The CDR3 covers 17 residues.

The chain employs TRBV28 and TRBJ1-5; 8 positions match TRBD1. Germline lookup yields CDR1 MDHEN and CDR2 SYDVKM. The CDR3 totals 15 residues. V was pared by 6 bases and J by 2 bases, with 6 bases of the junction left unmatched. DNA of the CDR3: TGTGCCAGCAGCGGGACAGGAAGGGGCAATCAGCCCCAGCATTTT. This codes for CASSGTGRGNQPQHF.

The V gene is TRBV7-2, the J gene TRBJ2-5; D may be TRBD2 (6 bases). Germline assignment: CDR1 SGHTA and CDR2 FQGNSA. V was trimmed by 5 bases and J by 3 bases, leaving 16 bases between them. The CDR3 runs to 15 residues. The CDR3 bases are TGTGCCAGCAGCCCACGCTGGGGGGAGGAAGAGACCCAGTACTTC. Translated, it gives CASSPRWGEEETQYF.

This clone appeared a few times. An end of the junction differs from the germline gene, which may be a read error. The chain employs TRBV3-1 (or the pseudogene TRBV3-2) and TRBJ2-2; maybe TRBD1 (6 bases). The CDR3 is 14 residues long. Per the germline V gene, CDR1 is LGHDT and CDR2 is YNNKEL (reference sequence). The CDR3 DNA follows: TGTGCCAGCAGCCAAACAGGGAACCCCGGGGAGCTGTTTTTT. The encoded protein is CASSQTGNPGELFF.

V is TRBV7-9 and J is TRBJ2-7, with D possibly matching TRBD1 (6 bases). Germline V lookup: CDR1 SEHNR, CDR2 FQNEAQ (reference sequence). V shed 2 bases and J shed 3 bases, with 17 bases lying between them. The CDR3 is made up of 16 amino acids. Written as DNA, the CDR3 is TGTGCCAGCAGCTTACCCGAGCCGGGACACCGCTACGAGCAGTACTTC. Its translation: CASSLPEPGHRYEQYF.

The chain joins TRBV7-2 to TRBJ2-1, with D tentatively TRBD1 or TRBD2 (6 bases each). V was trimmed by 3 bases and J by 1 base, leaving 10 bases between them. Per the germline V gene, CDR1 is SGHTA and CDR2 is FQGNSA. The CDR3 has 15 amino acids. CDR3: CASSFRGESYNEQFF. In nucleotides, the CDR3 is TGTGCCAGCAGCTTTAGGGGGGAATCCTACAATGAGCAGTTCTTC. Using reference TRBV7-2 and TRBJ2-1 for the parts outside the CDR3, the full variable domain is GAGVSQSPSNKVTEKGKDVELRCDPISGHTALYWYRQSLGQGLEFLIYFQGNSAPDKSGLPSDRFSAERTGGSVSTLTIQRTQQEDSAVYLCASSFRGESYNEQFFGPGTRLTVL.

V usage is TRBV5-4 and J usage is TRBJ1-6, with 7 bases lining up with TRBD1. From germline, CDR1 is SGHNT and CDR2 YYREEE (reference sequence). After removal of 5 bases from V and 7 bases from J, the junction contained 6 bases not matched to a gene. CDR3 length: 14 amino acids. In DNA form, the CDR3 reads TGTGCCAGCAGTGCGGACAGGCGCAATTCACCCCTCCACTTT. This sequence encodes CASSADRRNSPLHF.